What follows is one T cell receptor beta chain and its context. Antigen specificity is unknown. cDNA libraries for TRB were generated by 5' RACE incorporating UMI labels. Following a re-call of the 5' RACE reads, TCRdb has one entry per CDR3 protein and lacks DNA. The sample has tens of thousands of distinct CDR3 sequences, and its top ten clones hold 1.5% to 2%. This entry is derived from a study of CXCR3-negative and CXCR3-positive naive CD8 T cells. Study findings and constraints: Cryopreservation partially decreased CXCR3 expression, and most assays used fresh PBMCs. Relative to memory CD8+ cells, whose diversity was much lower, both naive subsets had comparably high diversity. The TRBV-TRBJ usage of naive CXCR3-negative and CXCR3-positive cells was similar, but that of memory cells differed.

CDR3 size: 16 residues. Germline V gene lookup returns CDR1 SGHRS and CDR2 YFSETQ. This sequence originates from a human donor in good health. Some clones in this sample may be carry-over from other donors' samples. The sequencing sample was made of naive CXCR3- CD8+ T cells from blood. The subset denotes: CD45RO-CCR7+CD27+CD95- naive CD8+ T cells lacking CXCR3 (TNR3-). V usage is TRBV5-1 and J usage is TRBJ1-1; TCRdb's assignment of TRBD1 cannot be checked, as there is no DNA. The CDR3 spells CASSAEEGAENTEAFF.